This T cell receptor (beta chain) was found in a study of T cells after yellow fever vaccination. From the 5' RACE reads, TCRdb called clonotypes with MiXCR, one entry per CDR3 protein. The sample lists a few hundred thousand distinct CDR3 sequences; 6.8% were seen once. V was clipped by 8 bases and J by 0 bases, with 14 bases between them. The CDR3 has 13 residues. CDR1 and CDR2 from the germline V gene are SQVTM and ANQGSEA. Ten or more counts support this clonotype. The sequence derives from a man aged 18 to 29 who received the YFV17D yellow fever vaccine. This sample comprised PBMCs, obtained 35 to 50 days after the first yellow fever vaccination. The genes are TRBV29-1 and TRBJ2-7, with D perhaps given as TRBD1 or TRBD2 (5 bases each). The CDR3 sequence is CSRGDGRSYEQYV. CDR3 in DNA: TGCAGCCGAGGGGACGGACGCTCCTACGAGCAGTACGTC.